This TCR beta chain was observed in a study of blood T cell repertoires in COVID-19. Germline CDR1 and CDR2: MNHNY and SVGAGI (reference sequence). This CDR3 region has 14 residues. V lost 8 bases, J lost 7 bases, and 17 bases lay in between. The repertoire was sequenced with immunoSEQ multiplex PCR; TCRdb's copy has only in-frame clones and lacks some. The sample comprises 150,000 or so clones, around 67% of which are singletons, and around 3% rests with the top ten. The gene calls are TRBV6-6 and TRBJ2-2; TRBD2 might be the D (6 bases). The receptor's source is a woman of 80 years or more with acute or convalescent COVID-19. The sample consisted of peripheral blood. The CDR3 loop is CASHRRDRDGELFF. CDR3 DNA sequence: TGTGCCAGCCACAGGCGGGACCGAGACGGGGAGCTGTTTTTT.